This TCR beta chain was retrieved from a study of T cells in Graves' hyperthyroidism and ophthalmopathy. Study-level results: In simple terms, a model built on 13 V-J features told ophthalmopathy apart from stable hyperthyroidism.

The J segment lost 6 bases and the V segment lost 6 bases, leaving 9 bases of the junction unmatched. Germline-derived CDR1 and CDR2 are MNHEY and SMNVEV (reference sequence). CDR3 length equals 16 residues. With respect to this clonotype: Its antigen is currently unknown.

Patients counted as stable if ophthalmopathy did not develop within 18 months. Researchers barred patients who had uncontrolled infection, other autoimmune disease, pregnancy or lactation. The diagnostic basis comprised clinical symptoms, serum thyroxine and TRAb, thyroid ultrasound and orbital computed tomography. RNA transcripts yielded amplified TCR beta CDR3 regions. In the first-round RT-PCR of the TCR CDR3, the HTBI primer set was used. TCRdb independently ran MiXCR on the multiplex PCR reads; one entry per CDR3 protein. The repertoire holds around 350,000 distinct CDR3 sequences, with about a fifth as singletons.

The material sequenced was blood. The genes are TRBV27 and TRBJ2-2; 11 nucleotides line up with TRBD2. This clonotype was sampled from a woman in her late teens or twenties with Graves' hyperthyroidism. The CDR3 DNA reads TGTGCCAGCAGGCTGACCCCGGGACTAGCGGCCGGGGAGCTGTTTTTT. Translation gives CASRLTPGLAAGELFF.